A selection of T cell receptor beta chains follows, all from one sample in a study of cytomegalovirus exposure and HLA in healthy donors. The data were produced by immunoSEQ multiplex PCR, yet TCRdb's version contains in-frame clones alone and is incomplete. Of about 110,000 clones in the sample, 70% to 90% are singletons; the top ten hold 3% to 3.5%. The sequenced material came from PBMCs. The receptors shown here come from a young woman in good health and CMV-seronegative. CDR3s include the opening cysteine and the closing phenylalanine or tryptophan. The D gene is left open where the match is weak. Not every row has a clone size; where given, it reads once, few, many or a size class.

V,D,J,size,DNA,CDR3
TRBV4-1,-,TRBJ2-2,-,TGCGCCAGCAGGACAGACCCAACCGGGACCGGGGAGCTGTTTTTT,CASRTDPTGTGELFF
TRBV7-6,-,TRBJ2-1,-,TGTGCCAGCAGCTTATATCCCCCGGTCACCTACAATGAGCAGTTCTTC,CASSLYPPVTYNEQFF
TRBV30,-,TRBJ1-3,once,TGTGCCTGGGACGGGACAATATCTGGAAACACCATATATTTT,CAWDGTISGNTIYF
TRBV27,TRBD2,TRBJ2-3,-,TGTGCCAGCAGGCAAAGGGCTAGCGGGGGTGTCGATACGCAGTATTTT,CASRQRASGGVDTQYF
TRBV19,-,TRBJ1-4,-,TGTGCCAGTAGTCCAATACTGCAGGCAACTAATGAAAAACTGTTTTTT,CASSPILQATNEKLFF
TRBV18,-,TRBJ1-1,once,TGTGCCAGCTCACCACCGTCAGGGTTGGGCACTGAAGCTTTCTTT,CASSPPSGLGTEAFF
TRBV2,TRBD1,TRBJ1-3,once,TGTGCCAGCAGTGAAACCAGGGGGTTAACTGGAAACACCATATATTTT,CASSETRGLTGNTIYF
TRBV27,-,TRBJ2-7,-,TGTGCCAGCAGTTTAACATCTCTCTACGAGCAGTACTTC,CASSLTSLYEQYF
TRBV9,TRBD2,TRBJ2-3,-,TGTGCCAGCAGCGACCGACTAGCGGGGGGAAGCACAGATACGCAGTATTTT,CASSDRLAGGSTDTQYF
TRBV19,TRBD2,TRBJ2-1,-,TGTGCCAGTAGTACCCTAGCGGGGGGGTACAATGAGCAGTTCTTC,CASSTLAGGYNEQFF
TRBV7-8,TRBD2,TRBJ2-7,-,TGTGCCAGCAGCTTAGCGTCCAGCGGGGGCCACTGGGGGATCGAGCAGTACTTC,CASSLASSGGHWGIEQYF
TRBV5-1,-,TRBJ1-6,-,TGCGCCAGCAGCTTGGCAGGGAATTCACCCCTCCACTTT,CASSLAGNSPLHF
TRBV27,TRBD2,TRBJ2-5,-,TGTGCCAGCAGTTCAGGACTAGCGGGGGGGCAAGAGACCCAGTACTTC,CASSSGLAGGQETQYF
TRBV30,-,TRBJ2-6,-,TGTGCCGCCTCTCGGGGTTCTGGGGCCAACGTCCTGACTTTC,CAASRGSGANVLTF
TRBV6-1,-,TRBJ2-1,-,TGTGCCAGCAGTGAGCAGGGTTGGAGCAATGAGCAGTTCTTC,CASSEQGWSNEQFF
TRBV25-1,TRBD2,TRBJ2-5,-,TGTGCCAGCAGTGAATCCCAGCGGGGGGGCGTAGAGACCCAGTACTTC,CASSESQRGGVETQYF
TRBV7-8,-,TRBJ2-1,-,TGTGCCAGCAGCCCCCGATTTAGGGGCCGCTACAATGAGCAGTTCTTC,CASSPRFRGRYNEQFF
TRBV7-8,TRBD2,TRBJ2-5,-,TGTGCCAGCAGCTCCACCGGGGGGTTTGAGACCCAGTACTTC,CASSSTGGFETQYF
TRBV10-3,TRBD1,TRBJ1-2,-,TGTGCCATCAGGTCACAGGGGGCAGGCTATGGCTACACCTTC,CAIRSQGAGYGYTF
TRBV11-2,TRBD1,TRBJ1-2,-,TGTGCCAGCAGCTCATTGGTCCGGGACAGGGTTCTTTTCAACTATGGCTACACCTTC,CASSSLVRDRVLFNYGYTF
TRBV9,-,TRBJ2-7,once,TGTGCCAGCAGCCCCCTCCCCCTAGCGACCACAACCTACGAGCAGTACTTC,CASSPLPLATTTYEQYF
TRBV7-9,-,TRBJ1-2,-,TGTGCCAGCAGCGCGGACACCTATGGCTACACCTTC,CASSADTYGYTF
TRBV7-2,-,TRBJ1-3,-,TGTGCCAGCAGCCCGAGTCTCACCATATATTTT,CASSPSLTIYF
TRBV30,-,TRBJ2-5,many,TGTGCCTGGAGTAGACTGTACCAAGAGACCCAGTACTTC,CAWSRLYQETQYF
TRBV7-9,TRBD2,TRBJ2-3,-,TGTGCCAGCAGCTTAGAAGGCGGGGGGGCCTCAAATACGCAGTATTTT,CASSLEGGGASNTQYF
TRBV5-1,-,TRBJ1-1,few,TGCGCCAGCAGCTTGGATCTACAGGTCGCTTTT,CASSLDLQVAF
TRBV6-4,TRBD1,TRBJ1-5,-,TGTGCCAGCGGACAGGGCAGCAATCAGCCCCAGCATTTT,CASGQGSNQPQHF
TRBV6-5,-,TRBJ1-6,-,TGTGCCAGCAGTTACTCGGCGGTTTCACCCCTCCACTTT,CASSYSAVSPLHF
TRBV7-8,-,TRBJ2-7,-,TGTGCCAGCAGCTTAGTCCAGGGTACCTACGAGCAGTACTTC,CASSLVQGTYEQYF
TRBV2,-,TRBJ1-2,-,TGTGCCAGCAGTGTTTTAGCAGGTGGACTTTTCGACTATGGCTACACCTTC,CASSVLAGGLFDYGYTF
TRBV9,-,TRBJ1-1,-,TGTGCCAGCAGCGTAGGCCCGCGGGGTGTGAACACTGAAGCTTTCTTT,CASSVGPRGVNTEAFF
TRBV2,-,TRBJ1-1,-,TGTGCCAAAATGGCGAGCACCGGGACTGAAGCTTTCTTT,CAKMASTGTEAFF
TRBV7-9,TRBD1,TRBJ2-1,-,TGTGCCAGCAGCTTAGAAGCCCACAAAGGGGGCTGGGAGCAGTTCTTC,CASSLEAHKGGWEQFF
TRBV5-4,-,TRBJ1-2,-,TGTGCCAGCAGCCCACGGGACATCCCAGGCTATGGCTACACCTTC,CASSPRDIPGYGYTF
TRBV7-9,-,TRBJ2-7,-,TGTGCCAGCAGCGATAGTGACAGAGCCTACGAGCAGTACTTC,CASSDSDRAYEQYF
TRBV7-9,-,TRBJ2-7,-,TGTGCCAGCACACCGGGGACTCCCCCCTTCGAGCAGTACTTC,CASTPGTPPFEQYF
TRBV6-5,-,TRBJ1-4,-,TGTGCCAGCAGTTACTCGGGACAAAATGAAAAACTGTTTTTT,CASSYSGQNEKLFF
TRBV7-2,-,TRBJ2-7,-,TGTGCCAGCAGCTTAACGACAGCCTACGAGCAGTACTTC,CASSLTTAYEQYF
TRBV4-1,-,TRBJ2-3,few,TGCGCCAGCAGCCGGGGGCGGTTTGAAGGGCCAAGCACAGATACGCAGTATTTT,CASSRGRFEGPSTDTQYF
TRBV2,TRBD2,TRBJ2-3,few,TGTGCCAGCAGTGAAGCGAGGACTAGCGGGGGCCGAGATACGCAGTATTTT,CASSEARTSGGRDTQYF
TRBV19,-,TRBJ2-7,-,TGTGCCAGTAGTATCGGGGTAGGGGAGCAGTACTTC,CASSIGVGEQYF
TRBV11-2,-,TRBJ2-7,-,TGTGCCAGCAGCTTCCCGGGGGGCACGTACGAGCAGTACTTC,CASSFPGGTYEQYF
TRBV28,-,TRBJ1-5,-,TGTGCCAGCAGCCCCCTGGGCACCGATCAGCCCCAGCATTTT,CASSPLGTDQPQHF
TRBV14,-,TRBJ1-1,-,TGTGCCAGCAGCCAAGAGGAATCGGGTAACACTGAAGCTTTCTTT,CASSQEESGNTEAFF
TRBV6-5,TRBD1,TRBJ1-2,-,TGTGCCAGCAGTGGGACAGGGAGCGGCTACACCTTC,CASSGTGSGYTF
TRBV7-6,-,TRBJ1-2,-,TGTGCCAGCAGCCAAGGGGGGGACTATGGCTACACCTTC,CASSQGGDYGYTF
TRBV28,TRBD1,TRBJ2-7,-,TGTGCCAGCAGCCCTCAGGGGGCGAGGGAGCAGTACTTC,CASSPQGAREQYF
TRBV7-2,TRBD1,TRBJ2-5,once,TGTGCCAGCAGCCCCACCAGGACAGGGAGCGAGACCCAGTACTTC,CASSPTRTGSETQYF
TRBV4-1,TRBD2,TRBJ2-1,-,TGCGCCAGCAGACAGAGGGGGGCTAGCGGGGGGACCTACAATGAGCAGTTCTTC,CASRQRGASGGTYNEQFF
TRBV9,TRBD1,TRBJ2-7,-,TGTGCCAGCAGCGGGGGGGACAGGGGGCCTTACGAGCAGTACTTC,CASSGGDRGPYEQYF
TRBV9,TRBD2,TRBJ2-7,-,TGTGCCAGCAGCGTAGAGGAGCGGGGGGCCAGGTACTTC,CASSVEERGARYF
TRBV5-1,-,TRBJ1-2,-,TGCGCCAGCAGCTTGATCGGGGGGAATCATGGCTACACCTTC,CASSLIGGNHGYTF
TRBV10-2,TRBD2,TRBJ2-7,-,TGCGCCACTTCCTCCATTGGGCTAGCGGGGTTAAGCTACGAGCAGTACTTC,CATSSIGLAGLSYEQYF
TRBV12-5,-,TRBJ1-1,-,TGTGCTAGTGGTTTTCCAGGGGTCGGCACTGAAGCTTTCTTT,CASGFPGVGTEAFF
TRBV5-4,-,TRBJ2-5,-,TGTGCCAGCAGCCCAGGAAGATCTGGGGAGACCCAGTACTTC,CASSPGRSGETQYF
TRBV19,-,TRBJ2-1,-,TGTGCCAGTAGTGCCCTCACAGGGAATGAGCAGTTCTTC,CASSALTGNEQFF
TRBV5-6,-,TRBJ1-6,-,TGTGCCAGCAGCTTGTCTGCGGAACCCTATAATTCACCCCTCCACTTT,CASSLSAEPYNSPLHF
TRBV6-1,-,TRBJ1-4,-,TGTGCCAGCAGTGTTAGACAGGATAATGAAAAACTGTTTTTT,CASSVRQDNEKLFF